These 2 T cell receptor beta chains were all obtained from the same sample, sequenced in a study of T cell repertoires in cytomegalovirus infection. Their recognized antigens are unknown. TCRdb called the reads again in MiXCR, with one record for every CDR3 protein. The sample lists some 130,000 distinct CDR3 sequences, about 31% occurring once. The sample here was CD8+ T cells from cultured PBMCs, taken from culture after CMV antigen stimulation. These receptor sequences come from a human donor in good health (CMV status not recorded). Some clones in this sample may be carry-over from other donors' samples.

There are many counts of this clonotype. The CDR3 region is CASSLGESGEQYF. The CDR3 nucleotides are TGTGCCAGCAGCTTAGGGGAGTCCGGAGAGCAGTACTTC. V and J are TRBV7-7 and TRBJ2-7; a possible D gene is TRBD2 (5 bases). CDR3 length: 13 residues. The germline gives CDR1 SSHAT, CDR2 FNYEAQ (reference sequence). V was cut by 1 base and J by 7 bases, with 11 bases left in between.

This clonotype was detected a few times. The CDR3 bases are TGTGCCAGCAGCGAAAGGTTACGTAATTCACCCCTCCACTTT. This gives the protein CASSERLRNSPLHF. The V gene is TRBV9, the J gene TRBJ1-6; no firm D call. The CDR3 contains 14 residues. The germline V and J ends were trimmed by 3 bases and 6 bases, with 10 bases remaining between them. Per germline, CDR1 SGDLS and CDR2 YYNGEE.